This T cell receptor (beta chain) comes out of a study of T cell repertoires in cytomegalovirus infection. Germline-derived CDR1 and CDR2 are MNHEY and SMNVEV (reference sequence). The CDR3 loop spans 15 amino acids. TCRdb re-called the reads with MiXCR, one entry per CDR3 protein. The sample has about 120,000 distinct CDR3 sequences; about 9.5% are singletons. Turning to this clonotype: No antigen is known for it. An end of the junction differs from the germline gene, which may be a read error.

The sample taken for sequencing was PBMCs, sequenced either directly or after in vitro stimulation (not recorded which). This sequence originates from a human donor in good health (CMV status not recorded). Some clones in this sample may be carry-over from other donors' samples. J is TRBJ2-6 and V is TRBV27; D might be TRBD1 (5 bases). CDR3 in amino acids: CASSLQVSGANVLNF. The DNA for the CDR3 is TGTGCCAGCAGTCTCCAGGTCTCTGGGGCCAACGTCCTGAATTTC.